Listed below are T cell receptor beta chains from one sample, sequenced in a study of blood T cell repertoires in COVID-19. The data were produced by immunoSEQ multiplex PCR, yet TCRdb's version contains in-frame clones alone and is incomplete. The sample records roughly 380,000 clones, 87% being singletons. Input material: PBMCs or T cells enriched from blood (not recorded which). The receptors were gathered from a man younger than 40 who had recovered from COVID-19. The CDR3 runs from the conserved cysteine through the conserved F or W. Each record gives: clone size, J gene, D gene, V gene, CDR3 DNA, CDR3 protein. A D gene is named only where the DNA matches it firmly. Some rows have no size entry. The others give once, few or many, or a class for an expanded clone.

>-|TRBJ1-2|-|TRBV21-1
TGTGCCAGCAGCCACGGACTTTCTGGGGTCGAAGGCTACACCTTC
CASSHGLSGVEGYTF
>-|TRBJ2-2|-|TRBV13
TGTGCCAGCAGATCCCGCGGGGACGGCGGGGAGCTGTTTTTT
CASRSRGDGGELFF
>few|TRBJ1-1|TRBD1|TRBV6-2/TRBV6-3
TGTGCCAGCAGTTCCTGGGACAGGGTCGAAGCTTTCTTT
CASSSWDRVEAFF
>-|TRBJ1-5|-|TRBV6-1
TGTGCCAGCAGTGAGCGACTTGGGAATCAGCCCCAGCATTTT
CASSERLGNQPQHF
>-|TRBJ2-7|-|TRBV11-2
TGTGCCAGCAGCTTAGAGGCGGGGGCCGTATACGAGCAGTACTTC
CASSLEAGAVYEQYF
>-|TRBJ2-5|TRBD2|TRBV9
TGTGCCAGCAGCCCCCGGACTAGCGGGGGGCCTGTAGAGACCCAGTACTTC
CASSPRTSGGPVETQYF
>-|TRBJ1-1|-|TRBV20-1
TGCAGTGCTAGACCAACTGAGGCTTTCTTT
CSARPTEAFF
>-|TRBJ2-7|TRBD1|TRBV4-1
TGCGCCAGCAGCCATCCGGGACAGAGGGAGCAGTACTTC
CASSHPGQREQYF
>-|TRBJ2-2|-|TRBV11-3
TGTGCCAGCAGCTTATATTCGGACACCGGGGAGCTGTTTTTT
CASSLYSDTGELFF
>-|TRBJ2-3|TRBD1|TRBV10-1
TGCGCCAGCAGTGCGGTTCGAGGACAGGGGGCCACAGATACGCAGTATTTT
CASSAVRGQGATDTQYF
>-|TRBJ2-1|-|TRBV15
TGTGCCACCAGCAGGGACTTGGGGTATGAGCAGTTCTTC
CATSRDLGYEQFF
>-|TRBJ2-1|TRBD1|TRBV5-1
TGCGCCAGCAGCTTGGTATCTTTCGGGCGGGACAGGGATGTTCGACCGCGGTTCTTC
CASSLVSFGRDRDVRPRFF
>-|TRBJ1-5|TRBD1|TRBV5-6
TGTGCCAGCAGCTACCGGGACAGTGGATATAGAGGCAATCAGCCCCAGCATTTT
CASSYRDSGYRGNQPQHF
>-|TRBJ2-7|-|TRBV30
TGTGCCTGGACCAGAAGCTACGAGCAGTACTTC
CAWTRSYEQYF
>-|TRBJ2-3|TRBD2|TRBV6-4
TGTGCCAGCAGTGACTCCTACGTAGCGGGGATCTCAGATACGCAGTATTTT
CASSDSYVAGISDTQYF
>-|TRBJ1-4|-|TRBV6-5
TGTGCCAGCGGAGGGTGGGGCCATGAAAAACTGTTTTTT
CASGGWGHEKLFF
>-|TRBJ1-1|TRBD1|TRBV7-6
TGTGCCAGCAGCTTAGGGACAGGGGTTGGGACTGAAGCTTTCTTT
CASSLGTGVGTEAFF
>-|TRBJ1-4|-|TRBV7-8
TGTGCCAGCAGCTCTCTTATATCTGGGGGCGGACTTTGGGAAAAACTGTTTTTT
CASSSLISGGGLWEKLFF
>-|TRBJ2-3|-|TRBV4-1
TGCGCCAGCAGCCAAGATCAGGGATTGCAGTATTTT
CASSQDQGLQYF
>-|TRBJ2-1|TRBD1|TRBV11-1
TGTGCCAGCAGCAGAGACAGGGGGGGGTTCAATGAGCAGTTCTTC
CASSRDRGGFNEQFF
>-|TRBJ1-1|TRBD1|TRBV7-2
TGTGCCAGCAGCTCCTCCCCACAGGGGAGAACTGAAGCTTTCTTT
CASSSSPQGRTEAFF
>-|TRBJ1-2|TRBD1|TRBV9
TGTGCCAGCAGCGTAGTTGCAGGGGGTAACTATGGCTACACCTTC
CASSVVAGGNYGYTF
>-|TRBJ2-7|TRBD2|TRBV2
TGTGCCAGCAGCCCCCGCAGCGGGGGCTCCTACGAGCAGTACTTC
CASSPRSGGSYEQYF
>-|TRBJ2-5|-|TRBV5-1
TGCGCCAGCAGCTCGCTCGGGACTTCCAGAATCCAAGAGACCCAGTACTTC
CASSSLGTSRIQETQYF
>-|TRBJ1-4|TRBD1|TRBV6-5
TGTGCCAGCAGCCTACAGGGGCCTAATGAAAAACTGTTTTTT
CASSLQGPNEKLFF
>-|TRBJ2-3|-|TRBV5-1
TGCGCCAGTACGGAGCGGTACATCACAGATACGCAGTATTTT
CASTERYITDTQYF
>-|TRBJ1-4|TRBD1|TRBV13
TGTGCCTCCCGGGGACAGGCGAATGAAAAACTGTTTTTT
CASRGQANEKLFF
>-|TRBJ2-7|TRBD1|TRBV9
TGTGCCAGCAGCGTAGGGGACAGGGCCTACGAGCAGTACTTC
CASSVGDRAYEQYF
>-|TRBJ1-6|-|TRBV7-2
TGTGCCAGCAGCTTGGGGAGTAATAATTCACCCCTCCACTTT
CASSLGSNNSPLHF
>-|TRBJ1-5|-|TRBV6-5
TGTGCCAGCAGTTCTCTCCCCAGGAGCAATCAGCCCCAGCATTTT
CASSSLPRSNQPQHF
>once|TRBJ2-1|TRBD1|TRBV3-1/TRBV3-2
TGTGCCAGCAGCCCATGGGACAGGGGGCGTTATGAGCAGTTCTTC
CASSPWDRGRYEQFF
>-|TRBJ2-6|-|TRBV5-1
TGCGCCAGCAGCGGCGGACTCCTGCCCTCTGGGGCCAACGTCCTGACTTTC
CASSGGLLPSGANVLTF
>-|TRBJ1-1|-|TRBV19
TGTGCCAGTAGCTGGGGCGCTGAAGCTTTCTTT
CASSWGAEAFF
>-|TRBJ2-2|-|TRBV9
TGTGCCAGCAGCGCAATGTCAGGGGTAGTAGGGGAGCTGTTTTTT
CASSAMSGVVGELFF
>-|TRBJ2-1|TRBD1|TRBV5-1
TGCGCCAGCAGCCTTATGACAGGGGGCGAGGCCGGGGCGTTCTTC
CASSLMTGGEAGAFF
>-|TRBJ2-7|-|TRBV10-3
TGTGCCATCAGGTCCCAGGCCCCCAACGAGCAGTACTTC
CAIRSQAPNEQYF
>-|TRBJ2-5|-|TRBV10-3
TGTGCCATCAGTGAGTCGACAGGGACCCAGTACTTC
CAISESTGTQYF
>-|TRBJ2-5|-|TRBV7-3
TGTGCCAGCAGCTTAAACGGGGGGCTTCAAGAGACCCAGTACTTC
CASSLNGGLQETQYF
>-|TRBJ1-2|TRBD1|TRBV6-1
TGTGCCACCGGAGACAGGGATGGCTACACCTTC
CATGDRDGYTF
>-|TRBJ1-2|-|TRBV10-3
TGTGCCATCAGTGAGTCGGGACATCGCGTTCTCGGCTACACCTTC
CAISESGHRVLGYTF
>-|TRBJ1-3|-|TRBV7-2
TGTGCCAGCAGCTTCAGCGGCGGAAACACCATATATTTT
CASSFSGGNTIYF
>-|TRBJ1-2|-|TRBV2
TGTGCCAGCAGTGAATGGGCTGGCTACACCTTC
CASSEWAGYTF
>-|TRBJ1-2|TRBD1|TRBV7-9
TGTGCCAGCAGCTTAGAAAGGGGGCACGGCTACACCTTC
CASSLERGHGYTF